These 27 T cell receptor beta chains were sequenced from one sample in a study of T cell repertoires in cytomegalovirus infection. TCRdb used MiXCR to reprocess the reads, holding one entry per CDR3 protein. The repertoire includes hundreds of thousands of distinct CDR3 sequences, around 9.6% of them detected once, and around 2.5% sits in the top ten. Sequencing input: PBMCs. The receptor source for this set is a human donor in good health (CMV status not recorded). Some clones in this sample may be carry-over from other donors' samples.

There are many counts of this clonotype. This chain joins TRBV6-2 or TRBV6-3 and TRBJ2-7; D gene ambiguous. The CDR3 is made up of 12 amino acids. Germline V gene sequence: CDR1 MNHEY, CDR2 SVGEGT. Trimming pared 2 bases from V and 5 bases from J, leaving 7 bases between. CDR3 coding DNA: TGTGCCAGCAGTTACGCAGGAGACGAGCAGTACGTC. This sequence encodes CASSYAGDEQYV.

This chain joins TRBV18 and TRBJ1-1, with 7 bases lining up with TRBD1. CDR1 KGHSH and CDR2 LQKENI come from the germline V gene. The ends lost 4 bases at V and 0 bases at J; junction bases unmatched: 2. The CDR3 length is 14 residues. The CDR3 sequence: CASSQGALNTEAFF. In DNA form, the CDR3 reads TGTGCCAGCTCACAGGGGGCCTTGAACACTGAAGCTTTCTTT.

On this clonotype itself: One junction end disagrees with the germline gene, perhaps due to a read error. The CDR3 DNA reads TGCAGTGCGGAACAGGGTTCTGGAAACACCACATATTTT. Amino acid sequence: CSAEQGSGNTTYF. The chain recombines TRBV20-1 with TRBJ1-3; possible D gene TRBD1, 6 bases. Germline values: CDR1 DFQATT, CDR2 SNEGSKA (reference sequence). The CDR3 consists of 13 residues.

This clonotype appeared once. The chain has TRBV15 and TRBJ2-3, with D hard to call. CDR3 length: 12 amino acids. V shed 1 base and J shed 5 bases, with 4 bases lying between them. Germline V gene data show CDR1 as LNHNV and CDR2 as YYDKDF (reference sequence). CDR3 DNA sequence: TGTGCCACCAGCAGAGCTAGAGATACGCAGTATTTT. Its translation: CATSRARDTQYF.

The chain uses TRBV2 and TRBJ2-1; TRBD2 aligns across 10 bases. With V trimmed by 11 bases and J by 5 bases, 6 bases remained unmatched. Germline CDR1 is SNHLY and CDR2 is FYNNEI. The CDR3 runs to 13 residues. The CDR3 protein is CAQAGGGDNEQFF. The CDR3 nucleotides read TGTGCCCAAGCGGGGGGGGGAGACAATGAGCAGTTCTTC.

This clonotype was picked up many times. The CDR3: CASSFQLREKSYEQYF. CDR3 DNA: TGTGCCAGCAGTTTTCAACTCCGGGAAAAGTCCTACGAGCAGTACTTC. The V and J genes are TRBV25-1 and TRBJ2-7; D possibly corresponds to TRBD2 (5 bases). The germline V gene has CDR1 MGHDK and CDR2 SYGVNS. The CDR3 is made up of 16 amino acids. With 5 bases removed from V and 1 base from J, the gap between germline ends came to 18 bases.

This clonotype was seen only a few times. The rearrangement links TRBV7-9 to TRBJ2-1, with 7 bases fitting TRBD2. Per the germline V gene, CDR1 is SEHNR and CDR2 is FQNEAQ (reference sequence). The CDR3 has 15 residues. J lost 5 bases, V lost 2 bases, and 6 bases had no gene match. The CDR3: CASSLLGLRDNEQFF. Written as DNA, the CDR3 is TGTGCCAGCAGCTTACTGGGACTACGCGACAATGAGCAGTTCTTC.

The chain has TRBV6-2 or TRBV6-3 and TRBJ2-3; 7 bases fit TRBD2. V lost 5 bases and J lost 2; bases outside the gene matches: 7. In germline, CDR1 is MNHEY, CDR2 SVGEGT. There are 15 residues in the CDR3. The CDR3 reads CASSLQAGNTDTQYF. In DNA form, the CDR3 reads TGTGCCAGCAGTCTCCAAGCGGGGAACACAGATACGCAGTATTTT.

This clonotype has ten or more counts. V usage is TRBV23-1 and J usage is TRBJ2-7; tentatively, D is TRBD1 or TRBD2 (5 bases each). TRBV23-1 is assigned to the ORF class and has an uncertain function. The V and J ends lost 8 bases and 5 bases respectively, with 19 bases between them. This CDR3 is built from 14 residues. CDR3 in DNA: TGCGCCAGCCCCCGTATGGGGGTGACGGACGAGCAGTACGTC. Encoded protein: CASPRMGVTDEQYV.

Many counts were recorded for this clonotype. The gene calls are TRBV14 and TRBJ1-6; D is unclear. Between the trimmed V and J ends, which lost 5 bases and 10 bases, there was a span of 15 bases. CDR3 length: 14 residues. The germline CDR1 and CDR2 sequences are SGHDN and FVKESK. CDR3 DNA: TGTGCCAGCAGCAGTGCGTCGGGCAAGTCACCCCTCCACTTT. Translated: CASSSASGKSPLHF.

This sequence joins TRBV7-9 and TRBJ1-2; D unclear. The CDR3 contains 15 residues. V dropped 0 bases and J dropped 1 base, with 9 bases sitting between them. Germline CDR1 is SEHNR and CDR2 is FQNEAQ (reference sequence). In DNA form, the CDR3 reads TGTGCCAGCAGCTTAGCAGAAACACTTAACTATGGCTACACCTTC. This codes for CASSLAETLNYGYTF.

In this sample, this clonotype turned up many times. The rearrangement joins TRBV7-2 to TRBJ2-1, with a tentative D call TRBD2 (5 bases). Germline CDR1 SGHTA, CDR2 FQGNSA. The CDR3 has 12 residues. Trimming removed 4 bases at V and 8 bases at J, with 9 bases between. The CDR3 sequence is CASSSRGHEQFF. The CDR3 DNA follows: TGTGCCAGCAGCTCCCGAGGGCATGAGCAGTTCTTC.

This clonotype was detected many times. The gene calls are TRBV25-1 and TRBJ2-1, with TRBD1 identical over 10 bases. The CDR3 consists of 14 residues. Germline lookup yields CDR1 MGHDK and CDR2 SYGVNS. The junction had 10 bases not matched to a gene; V was cut back by 8 bases and J by 9 bases. The CDR3: CASSTGTGVGEQFF. The DNA of the CDR3 is TGTGCCAGCTCGACCGGGACAGGGGTTGGTGAGCAGTTCTTC.

In DNA form, the CDR3 reads TGCAGTGCCGTTACAGGGACTAACTCCTACGAGCAGTACTTC. It specifies CSAVTGTNSYEQYF. The chain links TRBV20-1 to TRBJ2-7, with D perhaps TRBD2 (7 bases). The CDR3 is 14 amino acids. The germline CDR1 and CDR2 sequences are DFQATT and SNEGSKA (reference sequence). V lost 6 bases and J 0 bases, leaving 15 bases between the germline ends.

The chain employs TRBV6-1 and TRBJ2-1; D unclear. Germline V lookup: CDR1 MNHNS, CDR2 SASEGT. The CDR3 contains 16 residues. V dropped 1 base and J dropped 0 bases, with 10 bases sitting between them. CDR3: CASSEDPSSSYNEQFF. The CDR3 nucleotides are TGTGCCAGCAGTGAAGACCCATCGAGCTCCTACAATGAGCAGTTCTTC.

The table lists this clonotype with many counts. The chain joins TRBV6-1 to TRBJ2-1; 11 nucleotides align to TRBD2. The CDR3 covers 18 residues. Germline CDR1 MNHNS, CDR2 SASEGT. V gave up 5 bases and J gave up 5 bases; unmatched junction bases: 14. The CDR3 DNA sequence: TGTGCCAGCAGTTCAAGACTAGCGGGGAAGGGTACGGACAATGAGCAGTTCTTC. This translates into CASSSRLAGKGTDNEQFF.

The chain links TRBV20-1 to TRBJ1-5, with D possibly TRBD1 on 5 matching bases. CDR1 is DFQATT and CDR2 is SNEGSKA in the germline V gene (reference sequence). The CDR3 sequence is 17 residues long. V lost 0 bases and J lost 0, with 15 bases in between. The CDR3: CSARDRRGDYSNQPQHF. The DNA for the CDR3 is TGCAGTGCTAGAGATAGGCGGGGCGATTATAGCAATCAGCCCCAGCATTTT.

This clonotype was seen at least ten times. The V call is TRBV5-1, the J call TRBJ2-1, with D possibly TRBD2 on 7 matching bases. The CDR3 spans 15 residues. In germline, CDR1 is SGHRS, CDR2 YFSETQ. V lost 8 bases and J lost 1, with 16 bases in between. The CDR3 nucleotides read TGCGCCAGTGAGGAGGGGGGGCTATCCTACAATGAGCAGTTCTTC. Its translation: CASEEGGLSYNEQFF. Supplemented by reference TRBV5-1 and TRBJ2-1, the full variable domain reads KAGVTQTPRYLIKTRGQQVTLSCSPISGHRSVSWYQQTPGQGLQFLFEYFSETQRNKGNFPGRFSGRQFSNSRSEMNVSTLELGDSALYLCASEEGGLSYNEQFFGPGTRLTVL.

In its sample, this clonotype was seen many times. V and J are TRBV7-2 and TRBJ2-5; D is ambiguous. Germline CDR1 SGHTA, CDR2 FQGNSA. The V end was cut by 7 bases, the J end by 2 bases, with 14 bases between. CDR3 length equals 14 residues. CDR3 sequence (DNA): TGTGCCAGCACCCCCGAGGTGATTCAAGAGACCCAGTACTTC. Translated: CASTPEVIQETQYF.

This clonotype was seen at least ten times. Here the CDR3 DNA reads TGTGCCAGCAGTGAAGGGTGGGGGGCTGTGGGACTAGCGGGGGGTTGGTCCTACAATGAGCAGTTCTTC. Amino acid sequence: CASSEGWGAVGLAGGWSYNEQFF. The chain recombines TRBV2 with TRBJ2-1; TRBD2 agrees at 15 bases. The length of the CDR3 is 23 residues. The germline V gene has CDR1 SNHLY and CDR2 FYNNEI. With V trimmed by 1 base and J by 1 base, 17 bases remained unmatched.

This clonotype was counted ten times or more. This chain joins TRBV7-2 and TRBJ1-1; D not resolved. The CDR3 has 13 residues. Trimming cost V 3 bases and J 4 bases, with 9 bases left between them. Germline CDR1 SGHTA, CDR2 FQGNSA. CDR3 protein: CASSFRRTTEAFF. CDR3 coding DNA: TGTGCCAGCAGCTTCCGGAGGACCACTGAAGCTTTCTTT.

This clonotype was found many times. The CDR3 sequence is CASSPGEGAEETQYF. As DNA, the CDR3 is TGTGCCAGCAGCCCAGGGGAGGGGGCGGAAGAGACCCAGTACTTC. V gene TRBV28 combines with J gene TRBJ2-5; D is perhaps TRBD1 or TRBD2 (7 bases each). Germline V lookup: CDR1 MDHEN, CDR2 SYDVKM. Trimming shortened V by 6 bases and J by 3 bases, and 17 bases separated the two germline ends. This CDR3 contains 15 residues. The full variable domain, its missing parts supplied by reference TRBV28 and TRBJ2-5, is DVKVTQSSRYLVKRTGEKVFLECVQDMDHENMFWYRQDPGLGLRLIYFSYDVKMKEKGDIPEGYSVSREKKERFSLILESASTNQTSMYLCASSPGEGAEETQYFGPGTRLLVL.

This chain links TRBV20-1 with TRBJ2-2; a weak D match, TRBD1 (6 bases). The germline V gene encodes CDR1 DFQATT and CDR2 SNEGSKA (reference sequence). Trimming pared 0 bases from V and 3 bases from J, leaving 17 bases between. The CDR3 covers 17 residues. For the CDR3, the DNA is TGCAGTGCTAGAGATCCCCGGGCAGGGGTAGACACCGGGGAGCTGTTTTTT. It translates to CSARDPRAGVDTGELFF.

This clonotype showed up many times. CDR3 amino acids: CAISPSAGTQRTDTQYF. CDR3 sequence (DNA): TGTGCCATCAGCCCCTCCGCCGGGACACAGCGCACAGATACGCAGTATTTT. This sequence joins TRBV10-3 and TRBJ2-3; possible D gene TRBD1, 6 bases. There are 17 residues in the CDR3. V was trimmed by 6 bases and J by 1 base, leaving 20 bases between them. Germline V gene lookup returns CDR1 ENHRY and CDR2 SYGVKD.

This clonotype came up many times. The chain recombines TRBV6-1 with TRBJ2-1; 10 bases are shared with TRBD2. Germline V lookup: CDR1 MNHNS, CDR2 SASEGT. Losses at the gene ends were 2 bases for V and 3 bases for J; bases not matched to a gene: 7. The CDR3 spans 17 residues. Written as DNA, the CDR3 is TGTGCCAGCAGTGAACGATTAGCGGGGGGCGACTACAATGAGCAGTTCTTC. Protein product: CASSERLAGGDYNEQFF.

V is TRBV20-1 and J is TRBJ1-1; 10 bases align to TRBD1. Germline lookup yields CDR1 DFQATT and CDR2 SNEGSKA (reference sequence). V was pared by 5 bases and J by 4 bases, with 4 bases of the junction left unmatched. The CDR3 runs to 13 residues. The CDR3 nucleotides read TGCAGTGCTGGACAGGGGGTTAGCACTGAAGCTTTCTTT. Protein: CSAGQGVSTEAFF.

This chain joins TRBV20-1 and TRBJ2-5, with 12 bases fitting TRBD2. The trim removed 2 bases at V and 5 bases at J, leaving 6 bases unmatched. Germline CDR1 and CDR2: DFQATT and SNEGSKA (reference sequence). CDR3 length: 15 residues. CDR3 residues: CSARSPSGGAETQYF. The CDR3 nucleotides are TGCAGTGCTAGAAGTCCTAGCGGGGGGGCGGAGACCCAGTACTTC.